The entry that follows covers one TCR beta chain sequence. Method: immunoSEQ multiplex PCR; TCRdb's copy keeps in-frame clones and lacks some. The sample lists 190,000 or so clones, roughly 84% seen once, with roughly 6.9% in the top ten. The source of the sample is a study of blood T cell repertoires in COVID-19. Background on the study: Samples representing acute and convalescent COVID-19 were sourced from the United States, Italy and Spain. T cells, B-cell-depleted T cells, or PBMCs provided the cDNA or gDNA that served as material.

CDR1 and CDR2 from the germline V gene are MGHRA and YSYEKL. The CDR3 is 19 amino acids. Deletions cut 4 bases from V and 7 bases from J, with 29 bases between. The TCR originated in a man between 35 and 55 years old who had recovered from COVID-19. This sequence joins TRBV4-1 and TRBJ1-3; TRBD1 is a possible D gene (5 bases). The sequencing sample was made of PBMCs or T cells enriched from blood (not recorded which). CDR3 loop: CASSPTGAGRSKIGNTIYF. CDR3 DNA sequence: TGCGCCAGCAGCCCGACTGGGGCGGGACGGAGTAAGATCGGGAACACCATATATTTT.